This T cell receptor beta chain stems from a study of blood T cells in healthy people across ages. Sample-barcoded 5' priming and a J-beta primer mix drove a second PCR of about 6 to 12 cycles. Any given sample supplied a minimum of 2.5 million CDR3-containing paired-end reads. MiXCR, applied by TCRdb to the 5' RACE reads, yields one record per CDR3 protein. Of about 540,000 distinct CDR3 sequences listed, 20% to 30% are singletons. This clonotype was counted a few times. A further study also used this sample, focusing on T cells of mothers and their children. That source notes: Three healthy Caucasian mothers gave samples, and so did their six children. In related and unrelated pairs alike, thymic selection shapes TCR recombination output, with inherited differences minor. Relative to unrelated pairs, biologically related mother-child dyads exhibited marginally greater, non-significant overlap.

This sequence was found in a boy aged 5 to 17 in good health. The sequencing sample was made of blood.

The CDR3 coding sequence is TGCGCCAGCAGCCCAGAAACAACTAATGAAAAACTGTTTTTT. Protein sequence: CASSPETTNEKLFF. The chain combines TRBV5-1 with TRBJ1-4; D ambiguous. CDR1 is SGHRS, CDR2 YFSETQ, per germline. CDR3 length: 14 amino acids. Trimming took 4 bases from V and 0 from J, leaving 7 bases between them.